This T cell receptor (beta chain) was obtained from a study of blood T cell repertoires in COVID-19. Study information: Samples of COVID-19 (acute and convalescent) were obtained from the United States, Italy and Spain.

Clones were sequenced by immunoSEQ multiplex PCR, and TCRdb holds only the in-frame ones, with some missing. The sample comprises approximately 74,000 clones, 80% to 95% of which are singletons, and approximately 4.8% rests with the top ten. This CDR3 comprises 13 residues. Germline CDR1 SGHKS, CDR2 YYEKEE (reference sequence). V was clipped by 1 base and J by 5 bases, with 10 bases between them. This clonotype was sampled from a woman aged 55 to 70 with active COVID-19. The sample consisted of peripheral blood. The J gene is TRBJ2-7, the V gene TRBV5-5; D remains ambiguous. Written as DNA, the CDR3 is TGTGCCAGCAGCTTGAATTCCCCTCACGAGCAGTACTTC. Encoded protein: CASSLNSPHEQYF.